The rows below give T cell receptor beta chains drawn from one sample of a study of blood T cell repertoires in COVID-19. Some clones are missing from TCRdb's copy, which holds only in-frame ones; the method was immunoSEQ multiplex PCR. Of about 240,000 clones in the sample, approximately 90% were seen once. The specimen was PBMCs or T cells enriched from blood (not recorded which). The receptors originated from a woman in her 30s with acute COVID-19. The CDR3 runs from the conserved cysteine through the conserved F or W. A D gene is named only where the DNA matches it firmly. Expanded clones are given a class, and other clones once, few, many or no size at all.

d_gene	abundance	v_gene	j_gene	CDR3nt	CDR3aa
TRBD1	.	TRBV2	TRBJ1-3	TGTGCCAGCAGTGAAGCGTACCGGGACAGAACAAAGCCCGGACTTTTT	CASSEAYRDRTKPGLF
.	few	TRBV6-5	TRBJ1-1	TGTGCCAGCAGTCACAGGGATCCCACTGAAGCTTTCTTT	CASSHRDPTEAFF
.	.	TRBV4-3	TRBJ1-5	TGCGCCAGCAGCCAAGATCCGGGTGGGAGTCAGCCCCAGCATTTT	CASSQDPGGSQPQHF
TRBD2	.	TRBV7-2	TRBJ2-3	TGTGCCAGCGTTGTAATAGCGGGGGGAAGCACAGATACGCAGTATTTT	CASVVIAGGSTDTQYF
.	.	TRBV7-6	TRBJ1-6	TGTGCCAGCAGCTTCCGGGGGGGACTGAGCTCCTATAATTCACCCCTCCACTTT	CASSFRGGLSSYNSPLHF
TRBD1	.	TRBV29-1	TRBJ1-1	TGCAGCGTTACACCGAGGACAGGGGAAACTGAAGCTTTCTTT	CSVTPRTGETEAFF
.	.	TRBV4-1	TRBJ2-5	TGCGCCAGCAGCCTCCTAGGGGCGGGGAGAGCTTTTGAGACCCAGTACTTC	CASSLLGAGRAFETQYF
TRBD2	.	TRBV4-1	TRBJ2-3	TGCGCCAGCAGCCAAGATGCACCGGGACTAGCGGACAGCACAGATACGCAGTATTTT	CASSQDAPGLADSTDTQYF
.	.	TRBV2	TRBJ1-6	TGTGCCAGCAGATCAAGGGGACACTCGGTTTCACCCCTCCACTTT	CASRSRGHSVSPLHF
.	.	TRBV19	TRBJ1-5	TGTGCCAGTAGTAGGACTGGGCAAAGGCTAGATAGCAATCAGCCCCAGCATTTT	CASSRTGQRLDSNQPQHF
.	.	TRBV6-5	TRBJ2-2	TGTGCCAGCAGTTTCCGCGGCGGGGAGCTGTTTTTT	CASSFRGGELFF
TRBD2	.	TRBV7-2	TRBJ2-3	TGTGCCAGCAGCCCTTACCTAGCGGGGATCACAGATACGCAGTATTTT	CASSPYLAGITDTQYF
TRBD1	.	TRBV3-1/TRBV3-2	TRBJ1-1	TGTGCCAGCAGCCCGGGGACAGGGGGCGAAGCTTTCTTT	CASSPGTGGEAFF
.	.	TRBV3-1/TRBV3-2	TRBJ2-7	TGTGCCAGCAGCCAAGTAACAGGAGCCTACGAGCAGTACTTC	CASSQVTGAYEQYF
.	once	TRBV7-8	TRBJ1-2	TGTGCCAGCAGCCCCCACGGTAGGGTTTCATCAGGAGGTGGCTACACCTTC	CASSPHGRVSSGGGYTF
.	once	TRBV19	TRBJ2-2	TGTGCCAGTAGTCCCGACAGTAACACCGGGGAGCTGTTTTTT	CASSPDSNTGELFF
TRBD1	.	TRBV7-6	TRBJ1-5	TGTGCCAGCAGCTTGGGGACAGAGAATCAGCCCCAGCATTTT	CASSLGTENQPQHF
TRBD1	.	TRBV12-3/TRBV12-4	TRBJ2-7	TGTGCCAGCAGTGTGGACAGGGGTCACGAGCAGTACTTC	CASSVDRGHEQYF
.	.	TRBV4-1	TRBJ2-7	TGCGCCAGCAGCCAAGACGAAAGCACCCCCTACGAGCAGTACTTC	CASSQDESTPYEQYF
.	.	TRBV3-1/TRBV3-2	TRBJ1-2	TGTGCCAGCAGCCGTGGGGCAGCCTATGGCTACACCTTC	CASSRGAAYGYTF
.	few	TRBV7-8	TRBJ2-7	TGTGCCAGCAGCTTAGCGGCTAGCTTGTCCTACGAGCAGTACTTC	CASSLAASLSYEQYF
.	.	TRBV15	TRBJ1-4	TGTGCCACCAGCAATTACAGGGCAACTAATGAAAAACTGTTTTTT	CATSNYRATNEKLFF
TRBD1	few	TRBV30	TRBJ1-5	TGTGCCTGGAGTATTGGACAGGGGAATCAGCCCCAGCATTTT	CAWSIGQGNQPQHF
.	.	TRBV19	TRBJ1-2	TGTGCCAGTAGTATAGGTTCCCCATGGGCCTATGGCTACACCTTC	CASSIGSPWAYGYTF
TRBD2	.	TRBV9	TRBJ2-6	TGTGCCAGCAGCCGCGGGGACTATGGGGCCAACGTCCTGACTTTC	CASSRGDYGANVLTF
.	.	TRBV19	TRBJ1-4	TGTGCCAGTAGTATGACTGGTGAAAAACTGTTTTTT	CASSMTGEKLFF
TRBD1	.	TRBV28	TRBJ1-4	TGTGCCAGCAGTTCAGACAGGGAGGCAACTAATGAAAAACTGTTTTTT	CASSSDREATNEKLFF
.	.	TRBV7-9	TRBJ1-2	TGTGCCAGCAGCTTGGGGGGGAATGGCTACACCTTC	CASSLGGNGYTF
TRBD1	.	TRBV10-3	TRBJ2-3	TGTGCCATCAGGGAGACAGGGGCCTACACAGATACGCAGTATTTT	CAIRETGAYTDTQYF
TRBD1	.	TRBV7-2	TRBJ1-1	TGTGCCAGCAGCTATATGGGACAGGGGGACACTGAAGCTTTCTTT	CASSYMGQGDTEAFF
TRBD1	.	TRBV6-5	TRBJ1-4	TGTGCCAGTCGGACAGGGAGGGACGAAAAACTGTTTTTT	CASRTGRDEKLFF
TRBD1	.	TRBV29-1	TRBJ2-5	TGCAGCGTTCGGGACAGGGGACGAAGAGAGACCCAGTACTTC	CSVRDRGRRETQYF
.	.	TRBV27	TRBJ1-5	TGTGCCAGCAGTTTTACCGGCCAGGGGTTTAATCAGCCCCAGCATTTT	CASSFTGQGFNQPQHF
.	.	TRBV5-1	TRBJ1-2	TGCGCCAGCAGCTCGACGGGATACTATGGCTACACCTTC	CASSSTGYYGYTF
TRBD1	.	TRBV19	TRBJ1-1	TGTGCCAGTAGGGGAGATCTTGACAGGGGCAAGGGGGGCACTGAAGCTTTCTTT	CASRGDLDRGKGGTEAFF
.	.	TRBV5-5	TRBJ1-1	TGTGCCAGCAGCTTGACGGCAGGGTTCACTGAAGCTTTCTTT	CASSLTAGFTEAFF
.	once	TRBV28	TRBJ1-5	TGTGCCAGCACCCAAAGCCCGGGGCAGCCCCAGCATTTT	CASTQSPGQPQHF
TRBD2	.	TRBV14	TRBJ2-2	TGTGCCAGCAGCCTGACTAGCGGCACCGGGGAGCTGTTTTTT	CASSLTSGTGELFF
TRBD2	.	TRBV9	TRBJ2-5	TGTGCCAGCAGCGGGACTAGCGGGGGGAGTGTTATTGAGACCCAGTACTTC	CASSGTSGGSVIETQYF
TRBD1	.	TRBV10-3	TRBJ1-1	TGTGCCATCAGAGAGTCCGGGACAGGGAGAATTTTCTTT	CAIRESGTGRIFF
.	.	TRBV4-3	TRBJ2-7	TGCGCCAGCAGCCAAGATAGAAGCTCCTACGAGCAGTACTTC	CASSQDRSSYEQYF
TRBD2	.	TRBV19	TRBJ2-1	TGTGCCAGTAGTCCGGGACTAGGAGGCTACAATGAGCAGTTCTTC	CASSPGLGGYNEQFF
TRBD1	.	TRBV27	TRBJ2-7	TGTGCCAGCAGTTTATCGGGACAGGGGAGCGAGCAGTACTTC	CASSLSGQGSEQYF
TRBD1	.	TRBV7-9	TRBJ2-7	TGTGCCTCCCGTCCGGGACAGGGGGCCTACGAGCAGTACTTC	CASRPGQGAYEQYF
TRBD1	.	TRBV6-5	TRBJ2-7	TGTGCCAGCAGTTACTCCGGGACAGGGGAGTACGAGCAGTACTTC	CASSYSGTGEYEQYF
.	.	TRBV18	TRBJ1-1	TGTGCCAGCTCCACTAACACTGAAGCTTTCTTT	CASSTNTEAFF
.	.	TRBV11-2	TRBJ1-1	TGTGCCAGCAGCTTACGGACTGAAGCTTTCTTT	CASSLRTEAFF
.	few	TRBV7-9	TRBJ1-1	TGTGCCAGCAGCCCGGAAGCTTTCTTT	CASSPEAFF
.	.	TRBV18	TRBJ1-3	TGTGCCAGCTCACCACAAAGTGACAACTCTGGAAACACCATATATTTT	CASSPQSDNSGNTIYF
.	once	TRBV12-3/TRBV12-4	TRBJ1-2	TGTGCCAGCAGCCGCAGGGGCTATGGCTACACCTTC	CASSRRGYGYTF
TRBD2	.	TRBV6-4	TRBJ2-1	TGTGCCAGCAGCGTCGGGACTAGCGGGGGCAATGAGCAGTTCTTC	CASSVGTSGGNEQFF
.	.	TRBV7-9	TRBJ1-2	TGTGCCAGCAGCCCCCCGGCGGGGTCAAGAGGCTACACCTTC	CASSPPAGSRGYTF
TRBD1	few	TRBV24-1	TRBJ2-1	TGTGCCACCGGGACAGCCTTCTACAATGAGCAGTTCTTC	CATGTAFYNEQFF